The clone carrying this T cell receptor beta chain was found once. The germline gives CDR1 LNHDA, CDR2 SQIVND (reference sequence). V was pared by 7 bases and J by 3 bases, with 15 bases of the junction left unmatched. The CDR3 loop spans 17 amino acids. Only in-frame clones appear in the TCRdb table, and some are missing; sequencing was by immunoSEQ multiplex PCR. This sample has roughly 250,000 clones; around nine tenths occur once, and the top ten carry around 2.2%. This sample is part of a study of blood T cell repertoires in COVID-19. As for the study in general: Acute and convalescent COVID-19 samples came from the United States, Italy and Spain.

The specimen was peripheral blood. The chain links TRBV19 to TRBJ2-7; 10 nucleotides line up with TRBD2. This sequence was found in a woman between 40 and 55 years old who had recovered from COVID-19. CDR3 nucleotides: TGTGCCAGTACCCCCTCTCCCAGCGGGAGGGCCGGCTACGAGCAGTACTTC. Encoded protein: CASTPSPSGRAGYEQYF.